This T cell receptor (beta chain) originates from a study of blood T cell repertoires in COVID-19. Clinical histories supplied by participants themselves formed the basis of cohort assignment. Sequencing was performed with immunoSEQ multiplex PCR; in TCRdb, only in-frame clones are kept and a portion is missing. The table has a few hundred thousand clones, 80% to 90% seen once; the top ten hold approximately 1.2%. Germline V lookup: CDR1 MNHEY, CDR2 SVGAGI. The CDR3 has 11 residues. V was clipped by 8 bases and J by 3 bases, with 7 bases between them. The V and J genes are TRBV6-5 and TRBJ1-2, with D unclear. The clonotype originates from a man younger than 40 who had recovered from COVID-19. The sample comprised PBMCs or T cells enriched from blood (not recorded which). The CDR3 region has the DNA TGTGCCAGCCGGAGGGACTATGGCTACACCTTC. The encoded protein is CASRRDYGYTF.